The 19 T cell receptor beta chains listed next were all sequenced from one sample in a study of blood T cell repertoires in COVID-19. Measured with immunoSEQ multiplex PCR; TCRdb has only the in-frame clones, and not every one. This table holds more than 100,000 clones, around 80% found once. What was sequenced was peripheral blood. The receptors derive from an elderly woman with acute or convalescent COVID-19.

The CDR3 sequence: CASLTGYEQYF. As DNA, the CDR3 is TGCGCCAGCCTTACAGGGTACGAGCAGTACTTC. The rearrangement joins TRBV5-1 to TRBJ2-7, with a possible D match to TRBD1 (6 bases). CDR1 and CDR2 from the germline V gene are SGHRS and YFSETQ. Deletions cut 7 bases from V and 4 bases from J, with 9 bases between. This CDR3 spans 11 amino acids.

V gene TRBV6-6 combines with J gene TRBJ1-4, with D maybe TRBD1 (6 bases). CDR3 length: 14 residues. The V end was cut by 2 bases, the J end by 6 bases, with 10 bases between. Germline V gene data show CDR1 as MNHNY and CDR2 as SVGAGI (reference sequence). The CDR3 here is CASSYGAGDEKLFF. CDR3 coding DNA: TGTGCCAGCAGTTACGGGGCAGGGGATGAAAAACTGTTTTTT.

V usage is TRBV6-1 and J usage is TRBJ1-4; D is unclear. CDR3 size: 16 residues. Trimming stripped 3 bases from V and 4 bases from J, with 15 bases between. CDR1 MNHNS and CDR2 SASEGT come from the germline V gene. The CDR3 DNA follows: TGTGCCAGCAGTGACCCCAGACGGAGCCTTAATGAAAAACTGTTTTTT. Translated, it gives CASSDPRRSLNEKLFF.

CDR3 protein: CASSPRGGTGEAFF. The CDR3 DNA sequence: TGTGCCAGCAGCCCGCGAGGGGGAACTGGTGAAGCTTTCTTT. The gene calls are TRBV7-6 and TRBJ1-1; a weak D match, TRBD1 (6 bases). The CDR3 is 14 amino acids. The V end lost 5 bases, the J end lost 7 bases, and 17 bases lay between the germline ends. Germline CDR1 reads SGHVS; CDR2 reads FNYEAQ.

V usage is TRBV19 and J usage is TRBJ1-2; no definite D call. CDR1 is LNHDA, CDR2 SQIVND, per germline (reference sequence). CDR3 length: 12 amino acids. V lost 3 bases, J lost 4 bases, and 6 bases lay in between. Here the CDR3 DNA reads TGTGCCAGTAGTATGTCTCTCTATGGCTACACCTTC. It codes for CASSMSLYGYTF.

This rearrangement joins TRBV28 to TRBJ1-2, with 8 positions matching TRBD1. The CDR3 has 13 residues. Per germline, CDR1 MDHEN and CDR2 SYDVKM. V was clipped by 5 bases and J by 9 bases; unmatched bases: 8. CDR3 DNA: TGTGCCAGCAGTACCGGACAGGGTACTAGCTACACCTTC. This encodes CASSTGQGTSYTF.

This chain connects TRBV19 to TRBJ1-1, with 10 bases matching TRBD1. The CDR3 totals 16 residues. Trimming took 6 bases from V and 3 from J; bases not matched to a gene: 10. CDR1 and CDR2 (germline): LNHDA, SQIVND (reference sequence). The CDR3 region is CASRTGDRGGYTEAFF. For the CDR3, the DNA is TGTGCCAGTAGGACCGGGGACAGGGGCGGTTACACTGAAGCTTTCTTT.

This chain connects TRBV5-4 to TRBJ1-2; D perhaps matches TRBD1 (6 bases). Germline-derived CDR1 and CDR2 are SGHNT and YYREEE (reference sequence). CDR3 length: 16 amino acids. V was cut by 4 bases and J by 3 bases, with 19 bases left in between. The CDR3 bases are TGTGCCAGCAGCCAGATTTCAACAGGGTCCTACTATGGCTACACCTTC. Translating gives CASSQISTGSYYGYTF.

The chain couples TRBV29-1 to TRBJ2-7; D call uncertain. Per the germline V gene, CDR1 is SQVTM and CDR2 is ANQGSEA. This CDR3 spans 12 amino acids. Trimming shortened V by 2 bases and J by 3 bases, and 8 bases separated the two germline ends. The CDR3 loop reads CSVETQSYEQYF. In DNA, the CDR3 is TGCAGCGTTGAAACACAGAGCTACGAGCAGTACTTC.

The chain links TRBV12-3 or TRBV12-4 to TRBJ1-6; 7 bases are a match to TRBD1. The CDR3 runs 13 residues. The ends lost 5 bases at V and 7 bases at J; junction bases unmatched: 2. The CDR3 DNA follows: TGTGCCAGCAGTGGACAGGAAAATTCACCCCTCCACTTT. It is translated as CASSGQENSPLHF.

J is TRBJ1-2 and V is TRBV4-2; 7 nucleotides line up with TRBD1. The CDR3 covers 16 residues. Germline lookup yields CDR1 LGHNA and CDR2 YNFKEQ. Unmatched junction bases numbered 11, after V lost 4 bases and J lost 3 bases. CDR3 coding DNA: TGTGCCAGCAGCCCCACCCAGGGGGAAGGGGACTATGGCTACACCTTC. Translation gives CASSPTQGEGDYGYTF.

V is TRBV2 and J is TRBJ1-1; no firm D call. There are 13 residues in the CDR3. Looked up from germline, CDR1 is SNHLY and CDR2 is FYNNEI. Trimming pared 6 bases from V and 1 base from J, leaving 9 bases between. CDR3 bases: TGTGCCAGCAGCCCCGACTGGAACACTGAAGCTTTCTTT. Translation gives CASSPDWNTEAFF.

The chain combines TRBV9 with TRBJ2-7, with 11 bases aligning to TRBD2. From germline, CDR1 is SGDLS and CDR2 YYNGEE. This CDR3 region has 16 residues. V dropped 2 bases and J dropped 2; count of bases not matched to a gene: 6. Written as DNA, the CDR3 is TGTGCCAGCAGCGTTGGACTAGCGGGCCCCACCTACGAGCAGTACTTC. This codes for CASSVGLAGPTYEQYF.

CDR3 loop: CASSYTGKTNTEAFF. CDR3 nucleotide sequence: TGTGCCAGCAGTTACACAGGGAAGACGAACACTGAAGCTTTCTTT. The chain links TRBV6-5 to TRBJ1-1, with a weak D call TRBD1 (6 bases). Trimming cost V 2 bases and J 1 base, with 11 bases left between them. The CDR3 is 15 residues long. The germline V gene has CDR1 MNHEY and CDR2 SVGAGI.

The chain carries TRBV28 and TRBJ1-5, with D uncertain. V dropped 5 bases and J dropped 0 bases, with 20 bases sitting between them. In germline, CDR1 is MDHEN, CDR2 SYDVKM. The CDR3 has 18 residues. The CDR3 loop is CASSPPGGYSNSNQPQHF. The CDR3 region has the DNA TGTGCCAGCAGTCCCCCGGGAGGGTATAGTAATAGCAATCAGCCCCAGCATTTT.

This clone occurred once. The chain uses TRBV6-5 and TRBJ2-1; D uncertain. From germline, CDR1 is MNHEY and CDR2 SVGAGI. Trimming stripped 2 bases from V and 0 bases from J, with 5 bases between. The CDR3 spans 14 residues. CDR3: CASSYDNSYNEQFF. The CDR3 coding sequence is TGTGCCAGCAGTTACGACAACTCCTACAATGAGCAGTTCTTC.

Here the CDR3 reads CASSYRSNEKLFF. CDR3 nucleotide sequence: TGTGCCAGCAGTTACCGGTCGAATGAAAAACTGTTTTTT. The V call is TRBV6-5, the J call TRBJ1-4; no reliable D call. This CDR3 spans 13 amino acids. The germline V and J ends were trimmed by 2 bases and 5 bases, with 6 bases remaining between them. CDR1 is MNHEY, CDR2 SVGAGI, per germline.

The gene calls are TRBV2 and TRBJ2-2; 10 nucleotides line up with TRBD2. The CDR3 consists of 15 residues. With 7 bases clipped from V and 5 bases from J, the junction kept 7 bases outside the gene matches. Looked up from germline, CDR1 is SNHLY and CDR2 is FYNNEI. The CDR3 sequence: CASTRAGGRTGELFF. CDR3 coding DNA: TGTGCCAGCACTAGAGCGGGGGGGCGAACCGGGGAGCTGTTTTTT.

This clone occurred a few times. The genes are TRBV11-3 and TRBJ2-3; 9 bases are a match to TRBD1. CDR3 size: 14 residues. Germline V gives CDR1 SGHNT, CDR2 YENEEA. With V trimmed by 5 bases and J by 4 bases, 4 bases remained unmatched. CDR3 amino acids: CASSQQGAPDTQYF. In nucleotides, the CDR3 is TGTGCCAGCAGCCAACAGGGGGCCCCAGATACGCAGTATTTT.